This T cell receptor beta chain was identified during a study of neurological immune-mediated disorders. Unmatched junction bases numbered 2, after V lost 6 bases and J lost 6 bases. Germline V CDR1 and CDR2: MNHEY, SVGAGI. This CDR3 is 13 amino acids long. Time point given: longitudinal time-point 3. This clonotype was seen a handful of times. One entry per CDR3 protein, called by TCRdb with MiXCR from the 5' RACE reads. The sample has 85,000 to 110,000 distinct CDR3 sequences, 10% to 11% seen once. The J gene is TRBJ2-2, the V gene TRBV6-5, with 9 bases lining up with TRBD2. This TCR derives from a female donor with HTLV-1-associated myelopathy (HAM/TSP). Sequenced sample: PBMCs. The CDR3 reads CASRSGGPGELFF. Written as DNA, the CDR3 is TGTGCCAGCAGAAGCGGGGGGCCCGGGGAGCTGTTTTTT.